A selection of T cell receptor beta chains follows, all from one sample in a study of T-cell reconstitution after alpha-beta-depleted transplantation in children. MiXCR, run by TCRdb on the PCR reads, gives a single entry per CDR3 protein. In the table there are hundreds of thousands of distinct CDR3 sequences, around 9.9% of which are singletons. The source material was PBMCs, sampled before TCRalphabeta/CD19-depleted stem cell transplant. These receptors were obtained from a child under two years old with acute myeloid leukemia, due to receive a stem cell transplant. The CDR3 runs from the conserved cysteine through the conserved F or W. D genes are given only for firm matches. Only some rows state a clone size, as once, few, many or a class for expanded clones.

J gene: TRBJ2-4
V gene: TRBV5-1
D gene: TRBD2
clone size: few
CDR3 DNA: TGCGCCAGCGCGAGGCTAGCGGGAGGCCTAGCCAAAAACATTCAGTACTTC
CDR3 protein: CASARLAGGLAKNIQYF

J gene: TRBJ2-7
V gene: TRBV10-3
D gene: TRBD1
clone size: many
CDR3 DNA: TGTGCCATCAGTGAAGCGACAGGGGGATCATCCTACGAGCAGTACTTC
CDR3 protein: CAISEATGGSSYEQYF

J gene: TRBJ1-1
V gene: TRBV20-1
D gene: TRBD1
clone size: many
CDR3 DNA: TGCAGTGCCCCGGGTGGACAGGGGGTCTTTAGGGCTTTCTTT
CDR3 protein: CSAPGGQGVFRAFF

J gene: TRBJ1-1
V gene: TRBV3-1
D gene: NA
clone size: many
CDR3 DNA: TGTGCCAGCAGCCAAGTGGGGACGGCTTTCTTT
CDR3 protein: CASSQVGTAFF

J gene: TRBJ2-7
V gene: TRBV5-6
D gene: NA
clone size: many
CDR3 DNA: TGTGCCAGCAGCTTGGTAACCACCAAGGACGAGCAGTACTTC
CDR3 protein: CASSLVTTKDEQYF

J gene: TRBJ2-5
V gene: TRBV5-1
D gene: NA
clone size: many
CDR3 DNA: TGCGCCAGCAGCTTGATGAGGGGGGGGGAGACCCAGTACTTC
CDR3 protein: CASSLMRGGETQYF

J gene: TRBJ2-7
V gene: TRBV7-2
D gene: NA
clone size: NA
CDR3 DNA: TGTGCCAGCAGCTCTAGGGGAACAGCTTCCACTTCCGAGCAGTACTTC
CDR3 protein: CASSSRGTASTSEQYF

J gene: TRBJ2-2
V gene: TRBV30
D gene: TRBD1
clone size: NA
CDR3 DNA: TGTGCCTGGAGTGCCCTTAACAGGGGCGTCGGGGAGCTGTTTTTT
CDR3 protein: CAWSALNRGVGELFF

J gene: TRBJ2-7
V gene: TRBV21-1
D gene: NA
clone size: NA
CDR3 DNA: TGTGCCAGCAGCAAGGGGGGACAGGTTCGGGACGAGCAGTACTTC
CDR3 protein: CASSKGGQVRDEQYF

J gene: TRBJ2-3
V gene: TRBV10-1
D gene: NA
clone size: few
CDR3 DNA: TGCGCCAGCAGTGAGGGACTAATCGGCCTGAGCACAGATACGCAGTATTTT
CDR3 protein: CASSEGLIGLSTDTQYF

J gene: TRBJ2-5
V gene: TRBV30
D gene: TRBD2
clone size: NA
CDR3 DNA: TGTGCCTGGAGAAGGACTAGCGGGGGGGCAAGGGAAGAGACCCAGTACTTC
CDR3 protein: CAWRRTSGGAREETQYF

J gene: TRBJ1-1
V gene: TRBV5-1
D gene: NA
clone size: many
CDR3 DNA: TGCGCCAGCAGCTCTCTTGGGGAAGGGTCCACTGAAGCTTTCTTT
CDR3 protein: CASSSLGEGSTEAFF

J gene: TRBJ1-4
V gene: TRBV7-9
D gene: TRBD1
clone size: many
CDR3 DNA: TGTGCCAGCAGCCCCCGGGACAGCATTCGGGAAAAACTGTTTTTT
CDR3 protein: CASSPRDSIREKLFF

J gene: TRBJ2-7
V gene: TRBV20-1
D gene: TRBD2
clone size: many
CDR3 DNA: TGCAGTGCTAGAGGTGCTAGCGGCCCATCCTACGAGCAGTACTTC
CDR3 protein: CSARGASGPSYEQYF

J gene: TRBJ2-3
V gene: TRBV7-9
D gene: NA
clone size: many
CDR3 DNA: TGTGCCAGCAGCGGGAAGCGGAGACTAACAGATACGCAGTATTTT
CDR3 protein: CASSGKRRLTDTQYF

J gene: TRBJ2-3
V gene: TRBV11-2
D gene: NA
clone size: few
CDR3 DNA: TGTGCCAGCAGCTTAGGATATACTAGCACAGATACGCAGTATTTT
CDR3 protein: CASSLGYTSTDTQYF

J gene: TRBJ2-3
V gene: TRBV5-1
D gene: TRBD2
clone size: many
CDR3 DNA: TGCGCCAGCAGCTTGTTTCCTAGCGGGAGTGGAACAGATACGCAGTATTTT
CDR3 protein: CASSLFPSGSGTDTQYF

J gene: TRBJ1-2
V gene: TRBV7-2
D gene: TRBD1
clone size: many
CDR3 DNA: TGTGCCAGCAGTTTACAGGGGGCGACTGTCTATGGCTACACCTTC
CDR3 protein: CASSLQGATVYGYTF

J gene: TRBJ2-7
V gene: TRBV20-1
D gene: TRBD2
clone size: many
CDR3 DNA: TGCAGTGCTAGCCAGGAGACTAGCGGGAGAAACCCTTACGAGCAGTACTTC
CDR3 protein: CSASQETSGRNPYEQYF

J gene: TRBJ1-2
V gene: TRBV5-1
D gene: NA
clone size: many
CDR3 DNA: TGCGCCAGCAGCTTGGCCTTATCGACAGTTTATGGCTACACCTTC
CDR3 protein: CASSLALSTVYGYTF

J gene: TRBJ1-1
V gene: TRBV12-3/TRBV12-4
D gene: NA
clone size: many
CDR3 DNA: TGTGCCAGCAGATTAGGGGGGAACACTGAAGCTTTCTTT
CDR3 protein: CASRLGGNTEAFF

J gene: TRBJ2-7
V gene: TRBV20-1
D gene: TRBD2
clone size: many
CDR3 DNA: TGCAGTGCCCCTAGCGGGCCGACGGAGTACTTC
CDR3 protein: CSAPSGPTEYF

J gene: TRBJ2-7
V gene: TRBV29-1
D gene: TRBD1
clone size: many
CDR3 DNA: TGCAGCGTCGGACAGGGGGAGGCCTACGAGCAGTACTTC
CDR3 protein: CSVGQGEAYEQYF

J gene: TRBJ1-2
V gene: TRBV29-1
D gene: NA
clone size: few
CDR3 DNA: TGCAGCGTTAATGGCTACACCTTC
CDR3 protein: CSVNGYTF

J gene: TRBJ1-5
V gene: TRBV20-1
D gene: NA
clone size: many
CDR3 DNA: TGCAGTGCTAGAGCGGTCGGGGGGGTCAATCAGCCCCAGCATTTT
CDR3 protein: CSARAVGGVNQPQHF

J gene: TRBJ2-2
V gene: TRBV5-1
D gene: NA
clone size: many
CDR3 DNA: TGCGCCAGCAGCTTGTCTCTCCACACCGGGGAGCTGTTTTTT
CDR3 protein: CASSLSLHTGELFF

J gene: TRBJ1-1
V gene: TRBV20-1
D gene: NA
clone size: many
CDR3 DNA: TGCAGTGCTATCAGGGTGAACACTGAAGCTTTCTTT
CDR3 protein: CSAIRVNTEAFF

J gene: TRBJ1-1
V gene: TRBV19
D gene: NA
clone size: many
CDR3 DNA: TGTGCCAGTAAGGAGGCCGGACACCTGAACACTGAAGCTTTCTTT
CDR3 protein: CASKEAGHLNTEAFF

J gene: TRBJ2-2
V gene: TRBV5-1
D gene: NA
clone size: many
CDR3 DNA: TGCGCCAGCAGCTTGGAAGGCGGGAACACCGGGGAGCTGTTTTTT
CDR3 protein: CASSLEGGNTGELFF

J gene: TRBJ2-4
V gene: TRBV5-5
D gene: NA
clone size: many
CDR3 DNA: TGTGCCAGCAGCCTGTTCGTGGGGGGAAAAAACATTCAGTACTTC
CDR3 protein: CASSLFVGGKNIQYF

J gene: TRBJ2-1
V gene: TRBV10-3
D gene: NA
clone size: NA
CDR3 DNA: TGTGCCATCAGTGAGAGGGGCCTCTATGAGCAGTTCTTC
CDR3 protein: CAISERGLYEQFF

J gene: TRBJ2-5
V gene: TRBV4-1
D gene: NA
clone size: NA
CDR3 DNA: TGCGCCAGCAGCCCCGAGATAGATCCGAGGGAGACCCAGTACTTC
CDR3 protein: CASSPEIDPRETQYF

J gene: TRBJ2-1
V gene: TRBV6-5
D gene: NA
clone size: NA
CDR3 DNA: TGTGCCAGCAGTTACTCTGGTGTAACTATAGGGAGGAATGAGCAGTTCTTC
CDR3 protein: CASSYSGVTIGRNEQFF

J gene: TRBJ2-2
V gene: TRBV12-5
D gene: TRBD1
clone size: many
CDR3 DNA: TGTGCTAGTGGCCTTGGACAGGGGGCGAACACCGGGGAGCTGTTTTTT
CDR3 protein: CASGLGQGANTGELFF

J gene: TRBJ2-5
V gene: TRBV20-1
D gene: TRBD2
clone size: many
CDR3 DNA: TGCAGTGCCCCATCCTCCGGGACTACTCAAGAGACCCAGTACTTC
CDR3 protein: CSAPSSGTTQETQYF

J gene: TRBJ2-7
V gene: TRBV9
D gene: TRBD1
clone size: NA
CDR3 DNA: TGTGCCAGCAGCCCACAGGGGCTGGACGAGCAGTACTTC
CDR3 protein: CASSPQGLDEQYF

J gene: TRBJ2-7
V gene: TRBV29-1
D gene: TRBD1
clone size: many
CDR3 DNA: TGCAGCGTTGCAGTGTTGGGGACAGGCACCTACGAGCAGTACTTC
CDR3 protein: CSVAVLGTGTYEQYF

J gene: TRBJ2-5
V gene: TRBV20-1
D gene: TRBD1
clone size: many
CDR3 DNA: TGCAGTGCTAGAAGCGGGGACAGGGGAACAGAGACCCAGTACTTC
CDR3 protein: CSARSGDRGTETQYF

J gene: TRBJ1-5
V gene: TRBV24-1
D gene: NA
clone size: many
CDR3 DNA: TGTGCCACCAGTGACAACTGGGGGGATCAGCCCCAGCATTTT
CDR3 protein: CATSDNWGDQPQHF

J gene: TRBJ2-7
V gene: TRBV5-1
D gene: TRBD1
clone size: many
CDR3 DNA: TGCGCCAGCAGCTTTCGGACAGGGTACTACGAGCAGTACTTC
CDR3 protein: CASSFRTGYYEQYF

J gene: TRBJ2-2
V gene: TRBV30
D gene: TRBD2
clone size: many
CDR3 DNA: TGTGCCTGGAGTGGGACTAGCGGACGGTCCTACACCGGGGAGCTGTTTTTT
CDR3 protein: CAWSGTSGRSYTGELFF

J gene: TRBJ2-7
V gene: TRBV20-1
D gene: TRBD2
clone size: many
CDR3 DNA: TGCAGTGCCAGGACTAGTACCTACGAGCAGTACTTC
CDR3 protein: CSARTSTYEQYF

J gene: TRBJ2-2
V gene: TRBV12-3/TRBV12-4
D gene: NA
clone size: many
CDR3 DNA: TGTGCCAGCAGATCAACCGGGGAGCTGTTTTTT
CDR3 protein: CASRSTGELFF

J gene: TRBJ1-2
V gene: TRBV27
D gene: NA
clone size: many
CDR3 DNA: TGTGCCAGCAGGGGGGGGGCGGGAGGCTATGGCTACACCTTC
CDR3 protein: CASRGGAGGYGYTF

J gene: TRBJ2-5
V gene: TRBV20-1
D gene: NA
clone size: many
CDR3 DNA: TGCAGTGCTAGAGCTCCAGAGGGGAGGGAGACCCAGTACTTC
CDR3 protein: CSARAPEGRETQYF

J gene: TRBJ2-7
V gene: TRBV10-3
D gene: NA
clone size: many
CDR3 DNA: TGTGCCATCAGTGAGGGTGGGTCCTACGAGCAGTACTTC
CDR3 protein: CAISEGGSYEQYF

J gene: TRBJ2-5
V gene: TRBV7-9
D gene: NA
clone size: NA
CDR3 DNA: TGTGCCAGCACCCTTAGAGGTGGAGCACAAGAGACCCAGTACTTC
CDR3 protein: CASTLRGGAQETQYF

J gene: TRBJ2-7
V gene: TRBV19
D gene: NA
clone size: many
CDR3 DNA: TGTGCCAGTAGTAAGCAGGGTTTTACCTACGAGCAGTACTTC
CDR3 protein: CASSKQGFTYEQYF

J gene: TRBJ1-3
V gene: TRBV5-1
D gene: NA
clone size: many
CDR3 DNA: TGCGCCAGCAGCGATGGGACTGGAAACACCATATATTTT
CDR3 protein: CASSDGTGNTIYF

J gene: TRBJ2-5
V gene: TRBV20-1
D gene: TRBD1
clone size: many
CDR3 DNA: TGCAGTGCTAGAACCGGGACAGGGGAAGAGACCCAGTACTTC
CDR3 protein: CSARTGTGEETQYF

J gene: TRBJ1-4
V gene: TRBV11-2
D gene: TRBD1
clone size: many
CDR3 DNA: TGTGCCAGCAGCTTGGGGACAGTAAATGAAAAACTGTCTTTT
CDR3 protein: CASSLGTVNEKLSF

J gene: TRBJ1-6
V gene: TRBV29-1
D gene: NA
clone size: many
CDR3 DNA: TGCAGCGTACAAACTTCCCAGAGCTCCTATAATTCACCCCTCCACTTT
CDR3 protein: CSVQTSQSSYNSPLHF

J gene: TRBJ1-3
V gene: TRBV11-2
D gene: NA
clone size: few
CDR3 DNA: TGTGCCAGCAGCTTAGAGGTCGGATCTGGAAACACCATATATTTT
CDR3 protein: CASSLEVGSGNTIYF

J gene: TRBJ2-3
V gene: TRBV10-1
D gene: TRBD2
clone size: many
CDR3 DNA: TGCGCCAGCAGTGAGTCCGGGACTAGAGGAGATACGCAGTATTTT
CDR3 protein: CASSESGTRGDTQYF

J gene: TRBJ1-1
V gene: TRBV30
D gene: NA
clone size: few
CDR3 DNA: TGTGCCTGGAGATTGGGGCGAACTGAAGCTTTCTTT
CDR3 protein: CAWRLGRTEAFF

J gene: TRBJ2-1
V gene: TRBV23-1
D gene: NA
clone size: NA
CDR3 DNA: TGCGCCAGCAGTCAATCGCAACTCCCGGCCTCCTACAATGAGCAGTTCTTC
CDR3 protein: CASSQSQLPASYNEQFF

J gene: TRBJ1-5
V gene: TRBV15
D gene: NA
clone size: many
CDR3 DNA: TGTGCCACCAGCAGAGATATTAGTAGGGACAGCAATCAGCCCCAGCATTTT
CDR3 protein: CATSRDISRDSNQPQHF